Shown below are 18 T cell receptor beta chains from a single sample sequenced in a study of low-dose radiotherapy and immunotherapy resistance in tumors. Time point here: after trial treatment. The treatment was: LDRT plus nivolumab, ipilimumab, low-dose cyclophosphamide and aspirin (RACIN trial). TCRs underwent approximately 20 PCR cycles of amplification with a constant-region primer and V-primer adapter. TCRdb analysed the reads with MiXCR anew, one entry per CDR3 protein. The table records some 52,000 distinct CDR3 sequences, around a third of them present only once. The specimen was PBMCs, collected after low-dose radiotherapy plus immunotherapy. These receptors were obtained from a male donor with rectosigmoid adenocarcinoma.

This clonotype was observed many times. The chain is built from TRBV7-6 and TRBJ2-7; D is undetermined. This CDR3 is built from 14 residues. V was clipped by 0 bases and J by 0 bases, with 6 bases between them. Germline V CDR1 and CDR2: SGHVS, FNYEAQ. The CDR3 DNA sequence: TGTGCCAGCAGCTTAGCCCAGGTCTCCTACGAGCAGTACTTC. It is translated as CASSLAQVSYEQYF.

Ten or more counts support this clonotype. The V gene is TRBV5-4, the J gene TRBJ2-1; D gene uncertain. Germline V gene lookup returns CDR1 SGHNT and CDR2 YYREEE (reference sequence). With 1 base removed from V and 6 bases from J, the gap between germline ends came to 2 bases. The CDR3 has 11 amino acids. CDR3 amino acids: CASSLFNEQFF. CDR3 DNA: TGTGCCAGCAGCTTGTTCAATGAGCAGTTCTTC.

At least ten counts were recorded for this clonotype. The chain joins TRBV2 to TRBJ2-5; no definite D call. Germline values: CDR1 SNHLY, CDR2 FYNNEI. The CDR3 length is 13 residues. The germline V and J ends were trimmed by 2 bases and 2 bases, with 6 bases remaining between them. The CDR3 loop is CASSELGQETQYF. In DNA form, the CDR3 reads TGTGCCAGCAGTGAATTAGGGCAAGAGACCCAGTACTTC.

This clonotype was detected many times. V and J are TRBV12-3 or TRBV12-4 and TRBJ2-2; 8 bases agree with TRBD1. The V segment lost 4 bases and the J segment 1 base; nucleotides outside the gene matches: 2. The length of the CDR3 is 15 residues. The CDR3 DNA sequence: TGTGCCAGCAGTTCCGGGACAGGGAACACCGGGGAGCTGTTTTTT. Amino acid sequence: CASSSGTGNTGELFF.

This chain links TRBV7-9 with TRBJ2-1, with 11 bases aligning to TRBD2. This CDR3 contains 14 residues. Germline V gene sequence: CDR1 SEHNR, CDR2 FQNEAQ (reference sequence). Trimming cost V 3 bases and J 7 bases; bases outside gene matches: 2. The CDR3 bases are TGTGCCAGCAGCTTCCTAGCGGGGGGTAATGAGCAGTTCTTC. Protein sequence: CASSFLAGGNEQFF.

This clonotype was seen repeatedly, ten times or more. The V and J genes are TRBV19 and TRBJ1-6, with 11 bases matching TRBD1. CDR1 is LNHDA, CDR2 SQIVND, per germline (reference sequence). V trimming: 6 bases; J trimming: 6 bases; junction bases outside the gene matches: 7. The CDR3 runs to 16 residues. CDR3 sequence (DNA): TGTGCCAGTAGGAACGGAGGGACAGGGGGTAATTCACCCCTCCACTTT. Amino acids: CASRNGGTGGNSPLHF.

This clonotype is termed large (0.1 to 1%). The chain is built from TRBV2 and TRBJ2-2, with TRBD2 identical over 7 bases. This CDR3 contains 17 residues. Germline CDR1 SNHLY, CDR2 FYNNEI. V trimming: 1 base; J trimming: 0 bases; junction bases outside the gene matches: 5. In nucleotides, the CDR3 is TGTGCCAGCAGTGAAGAAGCTAGCGGAGCGAACACCGGGGAGCTGTTTTTT. This sequence encodes CASSEEASGANTGELFF.

This clonotype came up many times. The rearrangement uses TRBV2 and TRBJ2-2; 7 bases fit TRBD1. Germline loops: CDR1 SNHLY, CDR2 FYNNEI. The V gene end was trimmed by 6 bases and the J gene end by 8 bases; junction bases not matched to a gene: 3. This CDR3 spans 12 amino acids. The CDR3 DNA reads TGTGCCAGCAGACAGGGACAGGGGGAGCTGTTTTTT. Protein: CASRQGQGELFF.

The table lists this clonotype with many counts. The rearrangement links TRBV6-2 or TRBV6-3 to TRBJ2-3; 11 bases are a match to TRBD2. The CDR3 has 17 amino acids. Germline values: CDR1 MNHEY, CDR2 SVGEGT. J gave up 2 bases and V 4 bases, and 8 bases lay outside the gene matches. In DNA form, the CDR3 reads TGTGCCAGCAGTTCGGCCGGGACTAGCGGTTCCACAGATACGCAGTATTTT. This translates into CASSSAGTSGSTDTQYF.

The chain combines TRBV28 with TRBJ2-2; D is ambiguous. The CDR3 loop spans 17 amino acids. Deletions cut 7 bases from V and 1 base from J, with 19 bases between. CDR1 and CDR2 from the germline V gene are MDHEN and SYDVKM. The CDR3 nucleotides are TGTGCCAGCAACGACCCTCTGGAAAGGATGAACACCGGGGAGCTGTTTTTT. Residues: CASNDPLERMNTGELFF.

Remarks on this clonotype: This probably arose from a read error, given a far larger clone one base away. V usage is TRBV13 and J usage is TRBJ2-1; perhaps TRBD2 as D (5 bases). The CDR3 loop spans 18 amino acids. Looked up from germline, CDR1 is PRHDT and CDR2 is FYEKMQ (reference sequence). The CDR3 here is CACSLDQGGSSSYNEQFF. In DNA form, the CDR3 reads TGTGCCTGCAGCTTAGATCAAGGCGGGTCGAGCTCCTACAATGAGCAGTTCTTC. The entire variable domain, with the rest obtained from reference TRBV13 and TRBJ2-1, is as follows: AAGVIQSPRHLIKEKRETATLKCYPIPRHDTVYWYQQGPGQDPQFLISFYEKMQSDKGSIPDRFSAQQFSDYHSELNMSSLELGDSALYFCACSLDQGGSSSYNEQFFGPGTRLTVL.

This clonotype appeared many times. V and J are TRBV19 and TRBJ1-5; perhaps TRBD1 as D (5 bases). V shed 4 bases and J shed 1 base, with 11 bases lying between them. This CDR3 is 15 amino acids long. Germline assignment: CDR1 LNHDA and CDR2 SQIVND (reference sequence). The CDR3 loop is CASSKGVTSNQPQHF. In DNA, the CDR3 is TGTGCCAGTAGTAAAGGGGTTACGAGCAATCAGCCCCAGCATTTT.

The CDR3 loop reads CASSSPGDFNEQFF. The CDR3 DNA reads as TGTGCCAGCAGCTCCCCGGGCGATTTCAATGAGCAGTTCTTC. The chain combines TRBV5-4 with TRBJ2-1; D unclear. V dropped 3 bases and J dropped 6 bases, with 13 bases sitting between them. The CDR3 is 14 residues long. CDR1 and CDR2 from the germline V gene are SGHNT and YYREEE (reference sequence).

This clonotype was detected many times. This sequence joins TRBV5-6 and TRBJ1-5, with D unresolved. The CDR3 has 14 residues. Deletions cut 0 bases from V and 4 bases from J, with 8 bases between. Germline-derived CDR1 and CDR2 are SGHDT and YYEEEE. The CDR3 DNA reads TGTGCCAGCAGCTTGGGGAGGAGGAATCAGCCCCAGCATTTT. Translating it yields CASSLGRRNQPQHF.

A remark on this clonotype: A read error may account for a junction end that differs from germline. The CDR3: CASSVVGLAGPISSYNERFF. As DNA, the CDR3 is TGTGCCAGCAGCGTAGTAGGCCTAGCGGGGCCGATTAGCTCCTACAATGAGCGGTTCTTC. The V call is TRBV9, the J call TRBJ2-1; 9 bases are shared with TRBD2. Germline V lookup: CDR1 SGDLS, CDR2 YYNGEE. This CDR3 region has 20 residues.

V usage is TRBV14 and J usage is TRBJ2-1; the match to TRBD2 covers 7 bases. This CDR3 has 14 residues. Germline V lookup: CDR1 SGHDN, CDR2 FVKESK. V shed 1 base, J shed 5 bases, and the junction held 2 bases outside the gene matches. The CDR3 DNA sequence: TGTGCCAGCAGCCAAGGAAGCGGGAACAATGAGCAGTTCTTC. Translated, it gives CASSQGSGNNEQFF. Complete variable domain (other parts from reference TRBV14 and TRBJ2-1): EAGVTQFPSHSVIEKGQTVTLRCDPISGHDNLYWYRRVMGKEIKFLLHFVKESKQDESGMPNNRFLAERTGGTYSTLKVQPAELEDSGVYFCASSQGSGNNEQFFGPGTRLTVL.

The chain joins TRBV4-3 to TRBJ2-3; possibly TRBD1 for D (6 bases). This CDR3 spans 15 amino acids. Germline V gene sequence: CDR1 LGHNA, CDR2 YSLEER. The ends were cut back, 4 bases at V and 6 bases at J, with 17 bases in the middle. CDR3 residues: CASSRRRGNGDTQYF. CDR3 sequence (DNA): TGCGCCAGCAGCCGAAGAAGGGGGAATGGTGATACGCAGTATTTT.

There are many counts of this clonotype. The chain has TRBV27 and TRBJ2-7; TRBD2 matches 10 bases. CDR3 length: 15 residues. Germline V CDR1 and CDR2: MNHEY, SMNVEV (reference sequence). Germline trimming cut 2 bases from V and 2 bases from J; bases unmatched to any gene: 3. In DNA form, the CDR3 reads TGTGCCAGCAGTTTACTTAGCGGGGGGACCTACGAGCAGTACTTC. This encodes CASSLLSGGTYEQYF.